The 27 T cell receptor beta chains in this list originate from one sample, sequenced in a study of breast tumors, draining lymph nodes, adjacent tissues. Axillary draining lymph nodes of breast cancer patients supplied the node samples. One entry per CDR3 protein, called by TCRdb with MiXCR from the multiplex PCR reads. Altogether 120,000 or so distinct CDR3 sequences are present, roughly 21% being singletons, with the ten largest covering more than 3%. The specimen was axillary lymph node tissue. All receptors derive from a female donor with breast cancer. Some clones in this sample may be carry-over from other donors' samples.

As concerns this clonotype: A read error may be the cause here, since a much bigger clone is one base away. The rearrangement links TRBV10-3 to TRBJ2-2; 7 positions match TRBD1. CDR1 is ENHRY, CDR2 SYGVKD, per germline. V was clipped by 5 bases and J by 3 bases; unmatched bases: 6. This CDR3 is built from 15 residues. This chain's CDR3 is CAISPGTAYTGELFF. The CDR3 bases are TGTGCCATCAGTCCCGGGACAGCATACACCGGGGAGCTGTTTTTT.

The count of this clonotype is one. A single base separates this from a much larger clone, so it may be a read error. The chain couples TRBV7-2 to TRBJ2-1; D tentatively reads TRBD1 or TRBD2 (5 bases each). The CDR3 consists of 11 residues. Germline CDR1 reads SGHTA; CDR2 reads FQGNSA. V was shortened by 1 base and J by 15 bases, with 10 bases between the two germline ends. CDR3 region: CASSLGGGRFF. The CDR3 coding sequence is TGTGCCAGCAGCTTAGGGGGCGGGCGGTTCTTC. Complete variable domain (other parts from reference TRBV7-2 and TRBJ2-1): GAGVSQSPSNKVTEKGKDVELRCDPISGHTALYWYRQSLGQGLEFLIYFQGNSAPDKSGLPSDRFSAERTGGSVSTLTIQRTQQEDSAVYLCASSLGGGRFFGPGTRLTVL.

This clonotype was seen many times. The chain is built from TRBV19 and TRBJ2-7; D is undetermined. The V gene lost 3 bases and the J gene lost 5 bases, with 5 bases spanning the gap. Looked up from germline, CDR1 is LNHDA and CDR2 is SQIVND (reference sequence). There are 11 residues in the CDR3. The CDR3 DNA is TGTGCCAGTAGTATGAACCACGAGCAGTACTTC. Its translation is CASSMNHEQYF.

This clonotype occurred many times. V and J are TRBV4-1 and TRBJ2-2; D perhaps matches TRBD1 (5 bases). Germline V gene data show CDR1 as MGHRA and CDR2 as YSYEKL. V lost 6 bases, J lost 3 bases, and 14 bases lay in between. The length of the CDR3 is 15 residues. DNA for the CDR3: TGCGCCAGCAGTGAGACAGCTGGGGACACCGGGGAGCTGTTTTTT. Protein product: CASSETAGDTGELFF.

This clonotype came up many times. The CDR3 spells CASSQGFAGSSYEQYF. The CDR3 nucleotides are TGTGCCAGCAGCCAAGGGTTCGCAGGGTCATCCTACGAGCAGTACTTC. The chain combines TRBV3-1 with TRBJ2-7; perhaps TRBD1 as D (5 bases). CDR1 LGHDT and CDR2 YNNKEL come from the germline V gene (reference sequence). Between the trimmed V and J ends, which lost 1 base and 1 base, there was a span of 14 bases. This CDR3 contains 16 residues.

At least ten counts were recorded for this clonotype. The V and J genes are TRBV5-6 and TRBJ2-2; D uncertain. V was trimmed by 0 bases and J by 1 base, leaving 10 bases between them. This CDR3 has 16 residues. Germline V CDR1 and CDR2: SGHDT, YYEEEE. Here the CDR3 reads CASSLGTRRNTGELFF. The CDR3 DNA is TGTGCCAGCAGCTTGGGAACCCGCAGGAACACCGGGGAGCTGTTTTTT.

Many counts were recorded for this clonotype. The chain recombines TRBV11-3 with TRBJ2-1, with a possible D match to TRBD2 (5 bases). The CDR3 has 16 residues. The germline CDR1 and CDR2 sequences are SGHNT and YENEEA. V was pared by 0 bases and J by 0 bases, with 9 bases between. The CDR3, as DNA: TGTGCCAGCAGCTTAGAGGCGGGCGCCTCCTACAATGAGCAGTTCTTC. Its translation is CASSLEAGASYNEQFF.

As for this clonotype: This may come from a read error, since a much larger clone is one base off. V is TRBV19 and J is TRBJ2-3; possibly TRBD2 for D (5 bases). Trimming pared 5 bases from V and 2 bases from J, leaving 14 bases between. The CDR3 extends over 15 amino acids. Germline V gene sequence: CDR1 LNHDA, CDR2 SQIVND (reference sequence). The CDR3 DNA sequence: TGTGCCAGTAGTCCCGGAGGAGACACCACAGATACGCAGTATTTT. Amino acids: CASSPGGDTTDTQYF.

This clonotype was counted at least ten times. The chain joins TRBV19 to TRBJ1-6; 10 bases align to TRBD1. Germline CDR1 LNHDA, CDR2 SQIVND (reference sequence). This CDR3 is 23 amino acids long. V shed 2 bases, J shed 1 base, and the junction held 20 bases outside the gene matches. CDR3 loop: CASSIMGRGDRGPRVSYNSPLHF. The CDR3 DNA sequence: TGTGCCAGTAGTATAATGGGGAGGGGGGACAGGGGACCGCGGGTATCCTATAATTCACCCCTCCACTTT.

This clonotype was detected a few times. A much bigger clone sits one base away, suggesting this may be a read error. The V and J genes are TRBV7-2 and TRBJ2-7, with 10 bases lining up with TRBD2. The CDR3 has 15 residues. V dropped 1 base and J dropped 3; count of bases not matched to a gene: 3. The germline gives CDR1 SGHTA, CDR2 FQGNSA. CDR3 region: CASSLGAGGDYEQYF. The CDR3 DNA is TGTGCCAGCAGCTTAGGAGCGGGAGGGGACTACGAGCAGTACTTC.

This clonotype has at least ten counts. V gene TRBV7-2 combines with J gene TRBJ2-7; 11 bases agree with TRBD2. The CDR3 has 14 residues. CDR1 and CDR2 from the germline V gene are SGHTA and FQGNSA. The trim removed 1 base at V and 5 bases at J, leaving 1 base unmatched. The CDR3 loop reads CASSLGGLADEQYF. CDR3 DNA sequence: TGTGCCAGCAGCTTAGGGGGACTAGCGGACGAGCAGTACTTC.

The chain combines TRBV6-5 with TRBJ2-1; D gene uncertain. V lost 0 bases and J lost 0, with 9 bases in between. Germline lookup yields CDR1 MNHEY and CDR2 SVGAGI. The CDR3 consists of 16 residues. The CDR3 nucleotides read TGTGCCAGCAGTTACTCCGACACCCCCTCCTACAATGAGCAGTTCTTC. This codes for CASSYSDTPSYNEQFF.

This clonotype was found many times. The chain joins TRBV9 to TRBJ2-7, with 9 bases fitting TRBD2. The CDR3 runs 16 residues. The V segment lost 1 base and the J segment 2 bases; nucleotides outside the gene matches: 7. CDR1 and CDR2 from the germline V gene are SGDLS and YYNGEE. The CDR3 loop is CASSVQGGGVPYEQYF. The DNA for the CDR3 is TGTGCCAGCAGCGTACAAGGCGGGGGGGTCCCCTACGAGCAGTACTTC.

This clonotype has ten or more counts. DNA of the CDR3: TGTGCCTGGAGTACCGAACAGGGCAATGAGCAGTTCTTC. Its protein product is CAWSTEQGNEQFF. This sequence joins TRBV30 and TRBJ2-1; weak D call: TRBD1 (6 bases). The CDR3 has 13 amino acids. Germline assignment: CDR1 GTSNPN and CDR2 SVGIG (reference sequence). Trimming took 2 bases from V and 6 from J, leaving 11 bases between them.

This clonotype occurred a few times. The chain carries TRBV3-1 and TRBJ2-3; 12 nucleotides match TRBD1. The CDR3 length is 17 residues. V dropped 4 bases and J dropped 4; count of bases not matched to a gene: 9. Germline V gene data show CDR1 as LGHDT and CDR2 as YNNKEL (reference sequence). The CDR3 sequence is CASSLQEGTGGADTQYF. CDR3 sequence (DNA): TGTGCCAGCAGCCTACAGGAGGGGACAGGGGGCGCAGATACGCAGTATTTT.

This clonotype was observed many times. The gene calls are TRBV7-8 and TRBJ1-2; the D gene is possibly TRBD1 (6 bases). The CDR3 loop spans 14 amino acids. The V gene's germline CDR1 is SGHVS and CDR2 FQNEAQ. V lost 5 bases, J lost 7 bases, and 17 bases lay in between. CDR3 DNA: TGTGCCAGCAGCAAGGTCCAGGGAGGGGGTGGCTACACCTTC. Translation gives CASSKVQGGGGYTF.

This clonotype was found many times. V gene TRBV20-1 combines with J gene TRBJ1-4, with 10 bases fitting TRBD1. The germline CDR1 and CDR2 sequences are DFQATT and SNEGSKA (reference sequence). V was clipped by 2 bases and J by 1 base; unmatched bases: 13. The CDR3 length is 19 residues. CDR3 in amino acids: CSARPRQGANFGTNEKLFF. The CDR3 DNA reads as TGCAGTGCTAGACCTCGACAGGGGGCGAATTTTGGAACTAATGAAAAACTGTTTTTT.

In regard to this clonotype: A read error is possible here, since a much larger clone lies one base away. The chain carries TRBV10-2 and TRBJ2-1; D possibly matches TRBD1 or TRBD2 (6 bases each). V shed 6 bases and J shed 8 bases, with 23 bases lying between them. The CDR3 runs 16 residues. Germline CDR1 and CDR2: WSHSY and SAAADI. The DNA of the CDR3 is TGCGCCAGCAGCGCTCTAGGGGGGACTGCGCGTCATGAGCAGTTCTTC. This codes for CASSALGGTARHEQFF.

A remark on this clonotype: A much larger clone lies one base from this, so it may be a read error. Since the CDR3 does not end with the conserved phenylalanine or tryptophan, this likely comes from a read error. The CDR3 bases are TGTGCCAGCAACTTGGGACGGCGGGGCTACGAGCAGTACTCC. Protein: CASNLGRRGYEQYS. This chain connects TRBV5-5 to TRBJ2-7; D is perhaps TRBD2 (6 bases). CDR3 length: 14 amino acids. In germline, CDR1 is SGHKS, CDR2 YYEKEE (reference sequence).

V usage is TRBV5-1 and J usage is TRBJ2-1; 9 bases align to TRBD2. The length of the CDR3 is 16 residues. Germline values: CDR1 SGHRS, CDR2 YFSETQ. Germline trimming cut 4 bases from V and 3 bases from J; bases unmatched to any gene: 8. Here the CDR3 DNA reads TGCGCCAGCAGCATCTCTAGCGGGAACAGCTACAATGAGCAGTTCTTC. Its translation is CASSISSGNSYNEQFF. The variable domain in full, with the rest retrieved from reference TRBV5-1 and TRBJ2-1, is KAGVTQTPRYLIKTRGQQVTLSCSPISGHRSVSWYQQTPGQGLQFLFEYFSETQRNKGNFPGRFSGRQFSNSRSEMNVSTLELGDSALYLCASSISSGNSYNEQFFGPGTRLTVL.

This clonotype was detected many times. The chain couples TRBV5-1 to TRBJ2-1; 16 bases line up with TRBD2. The CDR3 covers 15 residues. Germline V gives CDR1 SGHRS, CDR2 YFSETQ. The V gene end was trimmed by 7 bases and the J gene end by 10 bases; junction bases not matched to a gene: 8. CDR3 residues: CASQPGLAGGREQFF. In DNA, the CDR3 is TGCGCCAGCCAACCGGGACTAGCGGGGGGGCGAGAGCAGTTCTTC. The full variable domain, its missing parts supplied by reference TRBV5-1 and TRBJ2-1, is KAGVTQTPRYLIKTRGQQVTLSCSPISGHRSVSWYQQTPGQGLQFLFEYFSETQRNKGNFPGRFSGRQFSNSRSEMNVSTLELGDSALYLCASQPGLAGGREQFFGPGTRLTVL.

In the case of this clonotype: A clone one base away is much larger, so this may be a read error. The chain combines TRBV10-1 with TRBJ2-3; 10 bases fit TRBD2. There are 16 residues in the CDR3. Germline assignment: CDR1 WNHNN and CDR2 SYGVQD (reference sequence). Germline trimming cut 8 bases from V and 4 bases from J; bases unmatched to any gene: 12. CDR3 sequence (DNA): TGCGCCAGCTCCCCGGGGGGAGCGGGAGGGTCAGATACGCAGTATTTT. This codes for CASSPGGAGGSDTQYF.

This clonotype showed up just once. A clone one base away is much larger, so this may be a read error. CDR3 in amino acids: CSARTGTMYQETRYF. CDR3 DNA sequence: TGCAGTGCTAGAACAGGGACGATGTACCAAGAGACCCGGTACTTC. This chain connects TRBV20-1 to TRBJ2-5, with D tentatively TRBD1 (6 bases). Germline CDR1 is DFQATT and CDR2 is SNEGSKA (reference sequence). The CDR3 is 15 residues long.

This clonotype has ten or more counts. V and J are TRBV5-8 and TRBJ1-4, with TRBD1 matching over 8 bases. The CDR3 is made up of 14 amino acids. The J segment lost 8 bases and the V segment lost 3 bases, leaving 6 bases of the junction unmatched. Germline CDR1 reads SGHTS; CDR2 reads YDEGEE. CDR3 loop: CASSSDRADEKLFF. The CDR3 DNA follows: TGTGCCAGCAGCTCGGACAGGGCTGACGAAAAACTGTTTTTT.

This clonotype was counted many times. CDR3: CASSTGKNYGYTF. The CDR3 DNA reads as TGTGCCAGCAGCACGGGCAAGAACTATGGCTACACCTTC. The V gene is TRBV5-5, the J gene TRBJ1-2; the D is unclear. V dropped 4 bases and J dropped 2 bases, with 9 bases sitting between them. This CDR3 is built from 13 residues. The germline V gene has CDR1 SGHKS and CDR2 YYEKEE (reference sequence).

This clonotype has at least ten counts. The chain employs TRBV20-1 and TRBJ2-1; 13 nucleotides match TRBD2. The germline gives CDR1 DFQATT, CDR2 SNEGSKA (reference sequence). The CDR3 totals 16 residues. Trimming at V came to 7 bases and at J to 7 bases, leaving 13 bases not matched to a gene. CDR3 residues: CSVLALAGGPGNEQFF. CDR3 sequence (DNA): TGCAGTGTCCTAGCACTAGCGGGGGGGCCGGGGAATGAGCAGTTCTTC.

The gene calls are TRBV12-3 or TRBV12-4 and TRBJ1-4, with a weak D call TRBD1 (5 bases). V lost 3 bases and J lost 6, with 11 bases in between. The CDR3 contains 14 residues. CDR3 in amino acids: CASSFEFRDEKLFF. In nucleotides, the CDR3 is TGTGCCAGCAGTTTCGAGTTCAGGGATGAAAAACTGTTTTTT.